This is a list of T cell receptor beta chains from one sample in a study of T cell changes during pregnancy in multiple sclerosis. Assay: immunoSEQ multiplex PCR; the TCRdb copy retains only in-frame clones and omits some. The sample contains about 46,000 clones, 80% to 95% of which appear only once. The specimen was CD8+ T cells from peripheral blood mononuclear cells, collected after pregnancy. These receptors originate from a female donor with multiple sclerosis, enrolled in a pregnancy study. The CDR3 runs from the conserved cysteine through the conserved F or W. The D gene is left open where the match is weak. Size is omitted from some rows. Given values are once, few, many or a class for expanded clones.

abundance | j_gene | d_gene | v_gene | CDR3aa | CDR3nt
- | TRBJ2-2 | - | TRBV29-1 | CSVRTVSTGELFF | TGCAGCGTAAGGACAGTTTCCACCGGGGAGCTGTTTTTT
- | TRBJ1-2 | - | TRBV5-5 | CASSLEGTRHFMDYTF | TGTGCCAGCAGCTTGGAAGGGACAAGACATTTTATGGACTACACCTTC
- | TRBJ1-1 | - | TRBV28 | CASSLPGHTEAFF | TGTGCCAGCAGTTTACCAGGGCACACTGAAGCTTTCTTT
- | TRBJ2-5 | - | TRBV13 | CASSLGRQGREETQYF | TGTGCCAGCAGCTTAGGGCGGCAGGGTCGAGAAGAGACCCAGTACTTC
- | TRBJ1-2 | - | TRBV25-1 | CAGGSAGGYTF | TGTGCCGGGGGTTCAGCGGGGGGCTACACCTTC
- | TRBJ2-1 | - | TRBV5-1 | CASKKTRSSRFDEQFF | TGCGCCAGCAAGAAGACTAGATCGTCCCGCTTCGATGAGCAGTTCTTC
- | TRBJ1-2 | - | TRBV28 | CASSPQYQEDGYTF | TGTGCCAGCAGTCCACAATACCAAGAGGATGGCTACACCTTC
- | TRBJ1-1 | - | TRBV10-1 | CASSENRVLVGAFF | TGCGCCAGCAGTGAGAACAGGGTACTGGTTGGAGCTTTCTTT
- | TRBJ2-1 | TRBD2 | TRBV7-6 | CASSLGPTSWFYAEQFF | TGTGCCAGCAGCTTAGGCCCGACTAGCTGGTTTTACGCTGAGCAGTTCTTC
- | TRBJ2-3 | - | TRBV4-1 | CASSQAFLDTQYF | TGCGCCAGCAGCCAAGCTTTTTTGGATACGCAGTATTTT
- | TRBJ2-3 | - | TRBV11-2 | CASTNRDTQYF | TGTGCCAGCACCAACAGGGATACGCAGTATTTT
- | TRBJ2-7 | TRBD1 | TRBV6-5 | CASSFGTGEVGSEQYF | TGTGCCAGCAGTTTCGGGACAGGGGAAGTAGGATCCGAGCAGTACTTC
- | TRBJ2-5 | TRBD2 | TRBV4-1 | CASSLGTSGNQETQYF | TGCGCCAGCAGCCTCGGGACTAGCGGGAACCAAGAGACCCAGTACTTC
- | TRBJ2-1 | TRBD2 | TRBV12-5 | CASGFILTSGSNRGSYNEQFF | TGTGCTAGTGGTTTCATATTGACTAGCGGGAGTAATAGAGGGTCCTACAATGAGCAGTTCTTC
- | TRBJ2-5 | TRBD2 | TRBV13 | CASSLAFGLAGGETQYF | TGTGCCAGCAGCTTAGCGTTCGGGCTAGCGGGAGGTGAGACCCAGTACTTC
once | TRBJ1-1 | - | TRBV21-1 | CASSKEGGSNTEAFF | TGTGCCAGCAGCAAAGAAGGAGGATCGAACACTGAAGCTTTCTTT